The sequence of this T cell receptor (beta chain) was determined in a study of shared clonotypes between healthy human individuals. Across the whole study: Those who served as donors were two women and three men between the ages of 18 and 49.

Samples left unsorted employed some 95 million PBMCs for genomic DNA. CDR1 is MGHRA and CDR2 is YSYEKL in the germline V gene. This CDR3 comprises 14 residues. Assay runs were performed at deep level. Input per replicate PCR of unsorted PBMC was roughly 300 ng DNA, corresponding to tens of thousands of T cell genomes. Generated by immunoSEQ multiplex PCR, the TCRdb table keeps only in-frame clones and is missing some. This table holds about 500,000 clones, 75% to 80% found once. Concerning this clone: At one end, the junction sequence differs from germline, possibly due to a read error.

J is TRBJ1-2 and V is TRBV4-1; D not resolved. The receptor comes from a woman aged 40 to 49 in good health. Some clones in this sample may be carry-over from other donors' samples. The sample consisted of PBMCs. The CDR3 is CASSQDLNNDGYTF. DNA of the CDR3: TGCGCCAGCAGCCAAGATTTGAATAACGATGGCTACACCTTC.